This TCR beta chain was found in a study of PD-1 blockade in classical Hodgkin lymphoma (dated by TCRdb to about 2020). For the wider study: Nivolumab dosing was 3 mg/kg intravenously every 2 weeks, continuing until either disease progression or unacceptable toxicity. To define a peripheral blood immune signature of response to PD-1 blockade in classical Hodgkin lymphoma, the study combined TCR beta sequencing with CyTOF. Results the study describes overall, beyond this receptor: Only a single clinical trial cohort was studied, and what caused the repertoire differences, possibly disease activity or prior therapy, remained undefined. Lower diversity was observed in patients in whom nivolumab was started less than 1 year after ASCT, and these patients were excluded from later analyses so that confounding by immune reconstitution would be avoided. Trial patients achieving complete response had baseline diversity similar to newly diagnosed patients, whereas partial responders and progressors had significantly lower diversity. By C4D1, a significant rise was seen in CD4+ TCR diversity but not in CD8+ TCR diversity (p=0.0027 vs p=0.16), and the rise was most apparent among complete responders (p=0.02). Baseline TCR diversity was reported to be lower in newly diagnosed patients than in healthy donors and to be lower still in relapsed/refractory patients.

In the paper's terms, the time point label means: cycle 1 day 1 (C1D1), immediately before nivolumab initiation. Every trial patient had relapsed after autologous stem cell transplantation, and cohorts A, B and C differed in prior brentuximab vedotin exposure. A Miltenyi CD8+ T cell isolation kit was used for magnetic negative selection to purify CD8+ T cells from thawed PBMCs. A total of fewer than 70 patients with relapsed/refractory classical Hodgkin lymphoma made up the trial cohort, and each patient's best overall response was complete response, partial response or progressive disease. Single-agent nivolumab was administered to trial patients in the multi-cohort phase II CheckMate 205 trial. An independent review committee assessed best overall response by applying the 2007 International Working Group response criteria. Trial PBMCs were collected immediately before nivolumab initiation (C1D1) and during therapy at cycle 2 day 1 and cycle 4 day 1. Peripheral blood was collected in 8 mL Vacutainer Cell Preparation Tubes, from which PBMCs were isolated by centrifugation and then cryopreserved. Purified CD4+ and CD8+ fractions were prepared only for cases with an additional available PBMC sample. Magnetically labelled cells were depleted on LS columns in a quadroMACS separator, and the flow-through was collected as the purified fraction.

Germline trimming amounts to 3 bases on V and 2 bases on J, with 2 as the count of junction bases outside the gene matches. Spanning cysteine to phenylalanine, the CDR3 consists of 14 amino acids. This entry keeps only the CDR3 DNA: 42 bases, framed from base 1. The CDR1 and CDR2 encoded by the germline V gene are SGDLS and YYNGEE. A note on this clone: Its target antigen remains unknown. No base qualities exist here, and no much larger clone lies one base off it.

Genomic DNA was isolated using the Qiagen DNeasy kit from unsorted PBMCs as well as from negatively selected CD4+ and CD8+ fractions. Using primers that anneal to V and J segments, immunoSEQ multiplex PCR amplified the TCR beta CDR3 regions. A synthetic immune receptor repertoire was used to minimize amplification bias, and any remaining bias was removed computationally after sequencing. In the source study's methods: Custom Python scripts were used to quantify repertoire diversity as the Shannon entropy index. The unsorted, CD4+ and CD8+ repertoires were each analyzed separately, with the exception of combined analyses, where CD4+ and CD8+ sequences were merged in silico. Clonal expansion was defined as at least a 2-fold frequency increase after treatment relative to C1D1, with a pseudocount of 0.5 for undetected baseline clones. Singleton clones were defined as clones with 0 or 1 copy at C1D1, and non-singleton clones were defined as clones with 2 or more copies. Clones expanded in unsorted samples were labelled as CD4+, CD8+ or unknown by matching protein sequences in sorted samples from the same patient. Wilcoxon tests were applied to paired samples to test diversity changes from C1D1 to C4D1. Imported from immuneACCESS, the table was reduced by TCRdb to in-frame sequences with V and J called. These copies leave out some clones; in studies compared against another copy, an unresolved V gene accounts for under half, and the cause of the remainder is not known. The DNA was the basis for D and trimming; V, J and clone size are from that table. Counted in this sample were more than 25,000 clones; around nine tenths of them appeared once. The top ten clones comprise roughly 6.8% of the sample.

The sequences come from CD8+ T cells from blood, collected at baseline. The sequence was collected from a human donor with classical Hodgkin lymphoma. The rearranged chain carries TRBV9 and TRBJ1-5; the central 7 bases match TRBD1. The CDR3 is CASSAGGGNQPQHF. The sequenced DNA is TGTGCCAGCAGCGCAGGGGGAGGCAATCAGCCCCAGCATTTT.